Listed here are 10 T cell receptor beta chains from one sample, sequenced in a study of cytomegalovirus exposure and HLA in healthy donors. The PCR ran on 60 Vbeta and 13 Jbeta primers. The method was immunoSEQ multiplex PCR; TCRdb's version includes in-frame clones alone and lacks a portion of them. This table holds about 160,000 clones, approximately 80% found once. Sequenced input: PBMCs. The source of these receptors is a man aged 40-49 years in good health and CMV-seronegative.

On this clone: It is unclear where the CDR3 begins or ends on the DNA, so no DNA is shown, and the CDR3 is as TCRdb lists it. V is TRBV5-1 and J is TRBJ2-2; TRBD1 is the table's D call, not checked against the DNA. The CDR3 spans 20 amino acids, including both terminal residues. Germline V gene data show CDR1 as SGHRS and CDR2 as YFSETQ. This CDR3 reads CASSSPHRGLWERNTGELFF.

This chain links TRBV28 with TRBJ1-2; tentatively, D is TRBD1 (5 bases). The CDR3 spans 12 residues. Trimming took off 5 bases at V and 4 bases at J, with 8 bases between the two ends. From germline, CDR1 is MDHEN and CDR2 SYDVKM. CDR3 bases: TGTGCCAGCAGTCCCACAGGCTATGGCTACACCTTC. The encoded protein is CASSPTGYGYTF.

This chain joins TRBV7-9 and TRBJ1-1, with D maybe TRBD1 (6 bases). The CDR3 runs 12 residues. V lost 5 bases and J lost 6, with 10 bases in between. CDR1 is SEHNR and CDR2 is FQNEAQ in the germline V gene (reference sequence). CDR3 in amino acids: CASSHGQSEAFF. The CDR3 bases are TGTGCCAGCAGCCACGGACAGTCTGAAGCTTTCTTT.

The CDR3 spells CASSRRGHSSYEQYF. DNA for the CDR3: TGTGCCAGCAGTCGTAGGGGGCATAGCTCCTACGAGCAGTACTTC. This chain links TRBV27 with TRBJ2-7; 7 bases are shared with TRBD1. CDR1 MNHEY and CDR2 SMNVEV come from the germline V gene (reference sequence). The CDR3 has 15 amino acids. The J segment lost 0 bases and the V segment lost 5 bases, leaving 7 bases of the junction unmatched.

This clone was counted only a few times. The chain couples TRBV5-1 to TRBJ1-4, with 9 bases aligning to TRBD1. Germline V gene sequence: CDR1 SGHRS, CDR2 YFSETQ. This CDR3 region has 16 residues. V shed 0 bases and J 5 bases; nucleotides not matched to a gene: 5. CDR3 protein: CASSLEGQGGNEKLFF. For the CDR3, the DNA is TGCGCCAGCAGCTTGGAGGGACAGGGAGGGAATGAAAAACTGTTTTTT. Full variable domain (missing parts from reference TRBV5-1 and TRBJ1-4): KAGVTQTPRYLIKTRGQQVTLSCSPISGHRSVSWYQQTPGQGLQFLFEYFSETQRNKGNFPGRFSGRQFSNSRSEMNVSTLELGDSALYLCASSLEGQGGNEKLFFGSGTQLSVL.

This chain uses TRBV7-2 with TRBJ2-5; no clear D gene. Per germline, CDR1 SGHTA and CDR2 FQGNSA. Trimming took off 5 bases at V and 5 bases at J, with 9 bases between the two ends. The CDR3 length is 12 residues. CDR3 DNA sequence: TGTGCCAGCAGCCAAAACGGGGAGACCCAGTACTTC. Residues: CASSQNGETQYF.

The V and J genes are TRBV6-6 and TRBJ1-5; 8 nucleotides agree with TRBD1. There are 14 residues in the CDR3. V lost 4 bases, J lost 5 bases, and 4 bases stayed unmatched. The germline CDR1 and CDR2 sequences are MNHNY and SVGAGI (reference sequence). The DNA for the CDR3 is TGTGCCAGCAGTTTACAGGGGGTTGATCAGCCCCAGCATTTT. This translates into CASSLQGVDQPQHF.

The rearrangement uses TRBV10-3 and TRBJ1-2, with 12 nucleotides matching TRBD1. J was trimmed by 3 bases and V by 6 bases; bases with no gene match: 5. The CDR3 sequence is 15 residues long. Germline-derived CDR1 and CDR2 are ENHRY and SYGVKD. The DNA of the CDR3 is TGTGCCATCAGACGGGGACAGGGGGCTGACTATGGCTACACCTTC. As protein: CAIRRGQGADYGYTF.

This clone turned up a few times. The chain employs TRBV30 and TRBJ2-5; 12 positions agree with TRBD2. The CDR3 totals 15 residues. The ends lost 3 bases at V and 7 bases at J; junction bases unmatched: 9. From germline, CDR1 is GTSNPN and CDR2 SVGIG (reference sequence). This chain's CDR3 is CAWRVASGGAGTQYF. CDR3 coding DNA: TGTGCCTGGAGGGTGGCTAGCGGGGGGGCCGGGACCCAGTACTTC. Filled out from reference TRBV30 and TRBJ2-5, the complete variable domain reads SQTIHQWPATLVQPVGSPLSLECTVEGTSNPNLYWYRQAAGRGLQLLFYSVGIGQISSEVPQNLSASRPQDRQFILSSKKLLLSDSGFYLCAWRVASGGAGTQYFGPGTRLLVL.

The chain has TRBV19 and TRBJ1-1, with a possible D match to TRBD1 (5 bases). Trimming removed 6 bases at V and 1 base at J, with 18 bases between. Germline V gives CDR1 LNHDA, CDR2 SQIVND (reference sequence). The CDR3 covers 16 residues. Here the CDR3 DNA reads TGTGCCAGTAGCATGAGCCTCGGCAGGGCGAACACTGAAGCTTTCTTT. Translated, it gives CASSMSLGRANTEAFF.